Below, 31 T cell receptor beta chains from the same sample are listed, as sequenced in a study of shared clonotypes between healthy human individuals. The protocol was immunoSEQ multiplex PCR, while the TCRdb copy is restricted to in-frame clones and leaves out a portion. Of about 490,000 clones in the sample, over 65% were seen once. The sequenced sample was PBMCs. The receptors shown here come from a woman aged 40 to 49 in good health. Some clones in this sample may be carry-over from other donors' samples.

V and J are TRBV18 and TRBJ1-5; D perhaps matches TRBD1 (5 bases). Trimming pared 2 bases from V and 1 base from J, leaving 12 bases between. CDR1 and CDR2 from the germline V gene are KGHSH and LQKENI. The CDR3 has 16 residues. CDR3 nucleotides: TGTGCCAGCTCACCAGGGGCCCCCTGGAGCAATCAGCCCCAGCATTTT. This gives the protein CASSPGAPWSNQPQHF.

About this clone itself: This same CDR3 is encoded by further DNA sequences in the sample. The chain has TRBV5-1 and TRBJ2-5; 8 positions agree with TRBD1. The CDR3 spans 13 residues. The ends lost 2 bases at V and 3 bases at J; junction bases unmatched: 0. Germline V gene sequence: CDR1 SGHRS, CDR2 YFSETQ. The CDR3 nucleotides read TGCGCCAGCAGCTTACAGGGGGAAGAGACCCAGTACTTC. Encoded protein: CASSLQGEETQYF.

This clone came up once. One end of the junction varies from germline; a read error may be responsible. The V call is TRBV30, the J call TRBJ1-2; 7 bases are a match to TRBD1. This CDR3 region has 13 residues. Germline CDR1 is GTSNPN and CDR2 is SVGIG (reference sequence). This chain's CDR3 is CAWRRWGTDFSLF. The DNA for the CDR3 is TGTGCCTGGAGAAGATGGGGGACAGACTTCTCCCTCTTC. Full variable domain (rest looked up from reference TRBV30 and TRBJ1-2): SQTIHQWPATLVQPVGSPLSLECTVEGTSNPNLYWYRQAAGRGLQLLFYSVGIGQISSEVPQNLSASRPQDRQFILSSKKLLLSDSGFYLCAWRRWGTDFSLFGSGTRLTVV.

In the case of this clone: The junction and the germline gene differ at one end; a read error may be behind it. The chain couples TRBV15 to TRBJ2-1; D is undetermined. The CDR3 is 15 amino acids. The germline CDR1 and CDR2 sequences are LNHNV and YYDKDF (reference sequence). This CDR3 is CVTSKLVSSYNEQFF. The CDR3 nucleotides read TGTGTCACCAGCAAACTTGTGAGCTCCTACAATGAGCAGTTCTTC.

The J gene is TRBJ2-6, the V gene TRBV6-1; no definite D call. V lost 3 bases and J 0 bases, leaving 6 bases between the germline ends. Germline CDR1 and CDR2: MNHNS and SASEGT. The CDR3 runs to 15 residues. CDR3 in amino acids: CASSDFRSGANVLTF. DNA for the CDR3: TGTGCCAGCAGTGACTTCCGCTCTGGGGCCAACGTCCTGACTTTC.

V gene TRBV5-1 combines with J gene TRBJ2-7; D call uncertain. This CDR3 has 14 amino acids. Deletions cut 4 bases from V and 3 bases from J, with 14 bases between. Germline assignment: CDR1 SGHRS and CDR2 YFSETQ. The CDR3 loop is CASSPLVDRYEQYF. Written as DNA, the CDR3 is TGCGCCAGCAGCCCCCTGGTGGATCGCTACGAGCAGTACTTC. The whole variable domain, remainder taken from reference TRBV5-1 and TRBJ2-7, is KAGVTQTPRYLIKTRGQQVTLSCSPISGHRSVSWYQQTPGQGLQFLFEYFSETQRNKGNFPGRFSGRQFSNSRSEMNVSTLELGDSALYLCASSPLVDRYEQYFGPGTRLTVT.

This clone showed up just a few times. This chain links TRBV27 with TRBJ2-3; perhaps TRBD2 as D (5 bases). Germline loops: CDR1 MNHEY, CDR2 SMNVEV (reference sequence). Trimming pared 7 bases from V and 5 bases from J, leaving 13 bases between. There are 13 residues in the CDR3. CDR3 DNA: TGTGCCAGCACCCGTGGGAGCGGAGATACGCAGTATTTT. Encoded protein: CASTRGSGDTQYF.

This chain joins TRBV28 and TRBJ2-5, with D maybe TRBD2 (5 bases). The assigned J gene may be wrong: the sequence end matches TRBJ2-7 better. Germline lookup yields CDR1 MDHEN and CDR2 SYDVKM. The CDR3 has 14 residues. DNA of the CDR3: TGTGCCAGCACCGACGGGATCTCCTCCTACGAGCAGTACTTC. Its translation: CASTDGISSYEQYF.

The chain links TRBV4-3 to TRBJ2-3, with D possibly being TRBD1 (6 bases). Trimming removed 2 bases from V and 0 bases from J, with 12 bases in between. The length of the CDR3 is 16 residues. CDR1 is LGHNA, CDR2 YSLEER, per germline. As DNA, the CDR3 is TGCGCCAGCAGCCAATCCCGGGACACGAGCACAGATACGCAGTATTTT. It specifies CASSQSRDTSTDTQYF.

This clone was detected once. This chain connects TRBV7-9 to TRBJ2-1; 15 bases map to TRBD2. Germline V gene lookup returns CDR1 SEHNR and CDR2 FQNEAQ (reference sequence). The CDR3 runs to 16 residues. V lost 2 bases, J lost 15 bases, and 11 bases stayed unmatched. The CDR3 spells CASSLRGLGLAGGLFF. The CDR3 bases are TGTGCCAGCAGCTTAAGGGGATTGGGACTAGCGGGAGGTCTGTTCTTC.

The V gene is TRBV18, the J gene TRBJ2-1, with D perhaps matching TRBD2 (5 bases). Germline CDR1 reads KGHSH; CDR2 reads LQKENI. Trimming left V 0 bases short and J 2 bases short, with 8 bases between. There are 15 residues in the CDR3. The CDR3 region has the DNA TGTGCCAGCTCACCACCGGGGAGCGCCTACAATGAGCAGTTCTTC. Its protein product is CASSPPGSAYNEQFF.

V usage is TRBV30 and J usage is TRBJ1-3; D is unresolved. Germline CDR1 is GTSNPN and CDR2 is SVGIG (reference sequence). This CDR3 has 13 residues. The V end was cut by 5 bases, the J end by 3 bases, with 11 bases between. CDR3 nucleotides: TGTGCCTGGCACACGAGGGATGGAAACACCATATATTTT. The encoded protein is CAWHTRDGNTIYF.

The chain links TRBV7-8 to TRBJ1-1; tentative D call: TRBD1 (5 bases). The CDR3 covers 13 residues. Between the trimmed V and J ends, which lost 6 bases and 0 bases, there was a span of 8 bases. CDR1 is SGHVS, CDR2 FQNEAQ, per germline. CDR3 in DNA: TGTGCCAGCAGAGGGACGGTGAACACTGAAGCTTTCTTT. Translated: CASRGTVNTEAFF.

This clone was observed at least ten times. The V and J genes are TRBV11-3 and TRBJ1-5; TRBD1 might be the D (5 bases). This CDR3 has 16 residues. Germline V gene sequence: CDR1 SGHNT, CDR2 YENEEA. Trimming shortened V by 0 bases and J by 4 bases, and 13 bases separated the two germline ends. CDR3 bases: TGTGCCAGCAGCTTAGACGGGGGGTTTAAAAATCAGCCCCAGCATTTT. This sequence encodes CASSLDGGFKNQPQHF.

This chain joins TRBV7-2 and TRBJ2-3, with a tentative D call TRBD2 (7 bases). The CDR3 length is 16 residues. V lost 5 bases to trimming and J lost 1 base, with 16 bases between them. Germline V gene sequence: CDR1 SGHTA, CDR2 FQGNSA. In DNA, the CDR3 is TGTGCCAGCAGCCCCTACCGGGGGGCCGGCACAGATACGCAGTATTTT. It yields the protein CASSPYRGAGTDTQYF.

The chain carries TRBV5-1 and TRBJ2-2; 8 positions agree with TRBD1. This CDR3 comprises 16 residues. Per germline, CDR1 SGHRS and CDR2 YFSETQ. V lost 4 bases, J lost 1 base, and 6 bases stayed unmatched. CDR3 loop: CASSPDRGGNTGELFF. The CDR3 coding sequence is TGCGCCAGCAGCCCAGACAGGGGAGGGAACACCGGGGAGCTGTTTTTT.

The gene calls are TRBV7-2 and TRBJ2-7; either TRBD1 or TRBD2 may fit D (6 bases each). The germline gives CDR1 SGHTA, CDR2 FQGNSA. The CDR3 totals 14 residues. Trimming left V 3 bases short and J 2 bases short, with 11 bases between. The CDR3 loop reads CASSLEGETYEQYF. CDR3 sequence (DNA): TGTGCCAGCAGCTTGGAGGGGGAGACCTACGAGCAGTACTTC.

This clone was seen only once. The chain links TRBV19 to TRBJ1-2, with 8 bases fitting TRBD1. The germline V gene has CDR1 LNHDA and CDR2 SQIVND (reference sequence). CDR3 length: 16 residues. J was trimmed by 7 bases and V by 4 bases; bases with no gene match: 14. CDR3 in amino acids: CASSTGQALTTIGYTF. The CDR3 DNA is TGTGCCAGTAGTACGGGACAGGCCCTGACAACTATTGGCTACACCTTC. The full variable domain, completed using reference TRBV19 and TRBJ1-2, is DGGITQSPKYLFRKEGQNVTLSCEQNLNHDAMYWYRQDPGQGLRLIYYSQIVNDFQKGDIAEGYSVSREKKESFPLTVTSAQKNPTAFYLCASSTGQALTTIGYTFGSGTRLTVV.

This clone was counted only a few times. The chain uses TRBV21-1 and TRBJ1-2. TRBV21-1 is a documented pseudogene. CDR3 length equals 15 residues. The DNA for the CDR3 is TGTGCCAGCAGCAACCCCCGGGGGGGGCGCTATGGCTACACCTTC. It yields the protein CASSNPRGGRYGYTF.

The sample holds a few counts of this clone. For the CDR3, the DNA is TGTGCCAGCAGTGACTCGGGGACAGGGGCGGATGGCTACACCTTC. It encodes CASSDSGTGADGYTF. The genes are TRBV6-4 and TRBJ1-2; the match to TRBD1 covers 10 bases. V shed 0 bases, J shed 6 bases, and the junction held 4 bases outside the gene matches. This CDR3 has 15 amino acids. The germline CDR1 and CDR2 sequences are MRHNA and SNTAGT.

On this clone: Since a much larger clone is just one base distant, this may be a read error. This sequence joins TRBV7-3 and TRBJ1-1; 7 bases match TRBD1. The germline V gene encodes CDR1 SGHTA and CDR2 FQGTGA. There are 13 residues in the CDR3. The ends lost 4 bases at V and 4 bases at J; junction bases unmatched: 3. The CDR3 bases are TGTGCCAGCAGCTCACAGGGGACCACTGAAGCTTTCTTT. It codes for CASSSQGTTEAFF.

This chain connects TRBV9 to TRBJ2-3; 8 nucleotides line up with TRBD2. This CDR3 is built from 17 residues. Germline trimming cut 3 bases from V and 0 bases from J; bases unmatched to any gene: 9. Per the germline V gene, CDR1 is SGDLS and CDR2 is YYNGEE. DNA of the CDR3: TGTGCCAGCAGCGAGGCCCCTAGCGGGCTAAGCACAGATACGCAGTATTTT. Translated: CASSEAPSGLSTDTQYF.

V is TRBV18 and J is TRBJ2-3, with 7 bases matching TRBD2. Trimming took 2 bases from V and 0 from J; bases not matched to a gene: 5. Per the germline V gene, CDR1 is KGHSH and CDR2 is LQKENI. This CDR3 is built from 16 residues. This chain's CDR3 is CASSPIAGGSTDTQYF. The CDR3 DNA sequence: TGTGCCAGCTCACCAATAGCGGGCGGAAGCACAGATACGCAGTATTTT. The whole variable domain, filled in from reference TRBV18 and TRBJ2-3, reads NAGVMQNPRHLVRRRGQEARLRCSPMKGHSHVYWYRQLPEEGLKFMVYLQKENIIDESGMPKERFSAEFPKEGPSILRIQQVVRGDSAAYFCASSPIAGGSTDTQYFGPGTRLTVL.

The chain is built from TRBV19 and TRBJ2-7, with 9 bases fitting TRBD1. This CDR3 comprises 15 residues. The V gene end was trimmed by 10 bases and the J gene end by 1 base; junction bases not matched to a gene: 11. Germline CDR1 and CDR2: LNHDA and SQIVND (reference sequence). The CDR3 nucleotides read TGTGCCACCCGCACAGGGGGCCTAGGGTCCTACGAGCAGTACTTC. Translation gives CATRTGGLGSYEQYF.

The chain employs TRBV5-1 and TRBJ1-1; no clear D. V dropped 5 bases and J dropped 10 bases, with 21 bases sitting between them. The CDR3 spans 14 residues. CDR1 and CDR2 (germline): SGHRS, YFSETQ. CDR3 residues: CASRASGGTDRAFF. CDR3 in DNA: TGCGCCAGCAGGGCTTCGGGAGGAACAGATAGAGCTTTCTTT.

To note about this clone: The same CDR3 also results from other DNA sequences found in this sample. The V and J genes are TRBV18 and TRBJ1-5; 7 bases match TRBD1. The V gene's germline CDR1 is KGHSH and CDR2 LQKENI. Trimming cost V 2 bases and J 3 bases; bases outside gene matches: 1. This CDR3 is 14 amino acids long. For the CDR3, the DNA is TGTGCCAGCTCACCAGGGACAGTCAATCAGCCCCAGCATTTT. Translated: CASSPGTVNQPQHF.

V usage is TRBV13 and J usage is TRBJ2-4; D may be TRBD1 (5 bases). Trimming took off 5 bases at V and 1 base at J, with 6 bases between the two ends. The CDR3 consists of 13 residues. Germline V CDR1 and CDR2: PRHDT, FYEKMQ (reference sequence). As DNA, the CDR3 is TGTGCCAGCAGCAAGGGGGCCAAAAACATTCAGTACTTC. It codes for CASSKGAKNIQYF.

CDR3 DNA sequence: TGTGCCAGCAGACCCGGGACAGGGATGGCAGGAAACACCATATATTTT. Protein sequence: CASRPGTGMAGNTIYF. The rearrangement links TRBV2 to TRBJ1-3; 9 bases are a match to TRBD1. Germline CDR1 SNHLY, CDR2 FYNNEI. The ends lost 6 bases at V and 4 bases at J; junction bases unmatched: 10. The CDR3 totals 16 residues.

This clone was picked up a small number of times. The CDR3 spells CASTPPGADPNTEAFF. CDR3 in DNA: TGCGCCAGCACCCCCCCTGGGGCAGACCCGAACACTGAAGCTTTCTTT. The rearrangement joins TRBV5-1 to TRBJ1-1; TRBD1 is a possible D gene (5 bases). The germline gives CDR1 SGHRS, CDR2 YFSETQ. V lost 6 bases and J 1 base, leaving 19 bases between the germline ends. The CDR3 contains 16 residues.

This clone was picked up a small number of times. The rearrangement links TRBV5-4 to TRBJ2-1, with 8 bases fitting TRBD1. Trimming took 4 bases from V and 2 from J; bases not matched to a gene: 8. The CDR3 consists of 16 residues. The germline V gene encodes CDR1 SGHNT and CDR2 YYREEE (reference sequence). The CDR3 coding sequence is TGTGCCAGCAGCACGGCAGGGGGCTCAACCTACAATGAGCAGTTCTTC. Amino acid sequence: CASSTAGGSTYNEQFF.

This clone was counted many times. This chain joins TRBV9 and TRBJ2-3; D might be TRBD2 (5 bases). The CDR3 length is 15 residues. With 3 bases removed from V and 3 bases from J, the gap between germline ends came to 14 bases. Germline CDR1 reads SGDLS; CDR2 reads YYNGEE. The CDR3 DNA follows: TGTGCCAGCAGCGCGTTAGAGGGCCCGACAGATACGCAGTATTTT. It translates to CASSALEGPTDTQYF.